The rows below give T cell receptor beta chains drawn from one sample of a study of blood T cell repertoires in COVID-19. The table came from immunoSEQ multiplex PCR; TCRdb's copy has only in-frame clones and leaves some out. Of approximately 110,000 clones detected, 70% to 90% appear once; the ten largest clones hold over 6.5%. Material: peripheral blood. Source of these receptors: a woman in her seventies who had recovered from COVID-19. Both conserved end residues are part of each CDR3. Fields, in order: V gene, D gene, J gene, clone size, CDR3 DNA, CDR3 protein. The D gene is left open where the match is weak. Only part of the rows carry a size: once, few, many, or a class if the clone is expanded.

TRBV11-2	NA	TRBJ2-7	NA	TGTGCCAGCAGCTTAGGGGCCACCTACGAGCAGTACTTC	CASSLGATYEQYF
TRBV19	TRBD2	TRBJ2-1	NA	TGTGCCAGTAGTATAGGCCCCGGGAGGGCCCACAATGAGCAGTTCTTC	CASSIGPGRAHNEQFF
TRBV19	NA	TRBJ1-4	once	TGTGCCAGTAGTCCCCAGTCGGAAAAACTGTTTTTT	CASSPQSEKLFF
TRBV6-5	NA	TRBJ2-6	NA	TGTGCCAGCAGTCTCCGACAGTCTGGGGCCAACGTCCTGACTTTC	CASSLRQSGANVLTF
TRBV7-2	TRBD1	TRBJ2-7	few	TGTGCCAGCGGTACGGGACAGGGGGCGGAACAGTACTTC	CASGTGQGAEQYF
TRBV30	TRBD1	TRBJ1-1	NA	TGTGCCTGGGGTACGGGGGACAGGGCAGCTTTCTTT	CAWGTGDRAAFF
TRBV7-7	TRBD2	TRBJ2-5	NA	TGTGCTAGCAGCTTAGTTGGGAGGGGAGGAGAGACCCAGTACTTC	CASSLVGRGGETQYF
TRBV29-1	TRBD1	TRBJ1-2	NA	TGCAGCGACCTGGACAGGGCGAACTATGGCTACACCTTC	CSDLDRANYGYTF
TRBV29-1	TRBD1	TRBJ2-7	NA	TGCAGCGCATGGGACAGTCGAGACGAGCAGTACTTC	CSAWDSRDEQYF
TRBV6-2/TRBV6-3	NA	TRBJ2-3	NA	TGTGCCAGCAGTTTACAGCTTTCTAGCACAGATACGCAGTATTTT	CASSLQLSSTDTQYF
TRBV12-3/TRBV12-4	NA	TRBJ1-1	NA	TGTGCCAGCAAGTTGGGAGTGGGCACTGAAGCTTTCTTT	CASKLGVGTEAFF
TRBV6-6	NA	TRBJ1-1	NA	TGTGCCAGCTCCTCGGTATTAGGGACTCGAACTTTCTTT	CASSSVLGTRTFF
TRBV6-5	NA	TRBJ2-7	NA	TGTGCCAGCAGTTACTCTGGACAGCCCTACGAGCAGTACTTC	CASSYSGQPYEQYF
TRBV24-1	TRBD1	TRBJ2-3	NA	TGTGCCACCAGTGAGCCGACAGGGGGCGACACAGATACGCAGTATTTT	CATSEPTGGDTDTQYF